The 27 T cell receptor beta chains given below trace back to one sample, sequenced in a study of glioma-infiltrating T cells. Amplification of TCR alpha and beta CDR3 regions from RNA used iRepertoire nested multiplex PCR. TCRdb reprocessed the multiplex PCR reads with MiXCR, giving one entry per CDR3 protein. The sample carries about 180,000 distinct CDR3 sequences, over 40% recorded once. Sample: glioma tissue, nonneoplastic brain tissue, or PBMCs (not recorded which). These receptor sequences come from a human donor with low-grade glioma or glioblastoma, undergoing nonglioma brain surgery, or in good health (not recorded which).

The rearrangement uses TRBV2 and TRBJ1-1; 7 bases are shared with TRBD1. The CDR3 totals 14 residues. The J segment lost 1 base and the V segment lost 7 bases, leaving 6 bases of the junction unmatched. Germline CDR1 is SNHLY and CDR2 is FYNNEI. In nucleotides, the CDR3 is TGTGCCAGCAAGACAGGGACGGCGAACACTGAAGCTTTCTTT. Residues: CASKTGTANTEAFF.

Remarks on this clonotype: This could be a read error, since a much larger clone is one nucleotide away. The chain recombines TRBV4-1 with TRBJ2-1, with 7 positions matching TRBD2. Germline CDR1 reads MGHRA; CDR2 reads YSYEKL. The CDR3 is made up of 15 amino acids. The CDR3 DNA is TGCGCCAGCAGCCAAGATGGGCTAGCGGTCAATGAGAAGTTCTTC. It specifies CASSQDGLAVNEKFF.

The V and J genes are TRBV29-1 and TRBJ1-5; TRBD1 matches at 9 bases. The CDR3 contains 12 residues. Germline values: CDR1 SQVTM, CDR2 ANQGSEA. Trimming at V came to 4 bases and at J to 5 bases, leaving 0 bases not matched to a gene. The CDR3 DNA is TGCAGCGTTGGGGACAGGGATCAGCCCCAGCATTTT. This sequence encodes CSVGDRDQPQHF.

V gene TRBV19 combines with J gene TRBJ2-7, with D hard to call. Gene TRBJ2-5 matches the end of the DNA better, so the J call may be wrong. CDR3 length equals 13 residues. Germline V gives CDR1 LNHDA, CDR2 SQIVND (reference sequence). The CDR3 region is CASSSYRQETQYF. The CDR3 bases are TGTGCCAGTAGTAGTTATAGACAAGAGACCCAGTACTTC.

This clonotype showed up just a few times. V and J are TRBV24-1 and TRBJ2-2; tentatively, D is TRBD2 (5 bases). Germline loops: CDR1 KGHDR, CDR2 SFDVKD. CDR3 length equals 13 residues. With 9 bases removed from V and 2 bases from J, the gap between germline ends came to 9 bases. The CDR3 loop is CATAGVNTGELFF. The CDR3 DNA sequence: TGTGCCACCGCCGGGGTCAACACCGGGGAGCTGTTTTTT.

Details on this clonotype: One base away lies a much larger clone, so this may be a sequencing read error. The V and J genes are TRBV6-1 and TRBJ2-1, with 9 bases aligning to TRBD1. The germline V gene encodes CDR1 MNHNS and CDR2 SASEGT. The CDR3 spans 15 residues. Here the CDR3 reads CVSSFTGGASNEQFF. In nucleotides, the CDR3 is TGTGTCAGCAGCTTTACAGGGGGCGCTTCCAATGAGCAGTTCTTC.

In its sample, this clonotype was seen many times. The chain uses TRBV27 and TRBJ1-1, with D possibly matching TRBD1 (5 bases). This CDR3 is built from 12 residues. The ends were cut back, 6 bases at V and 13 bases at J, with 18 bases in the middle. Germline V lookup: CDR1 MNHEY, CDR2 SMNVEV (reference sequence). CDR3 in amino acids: CASRATDRVDFF. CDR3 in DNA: TGTGCCAGCAGGGCAACAGACAGAGTTGATTTCTTT.

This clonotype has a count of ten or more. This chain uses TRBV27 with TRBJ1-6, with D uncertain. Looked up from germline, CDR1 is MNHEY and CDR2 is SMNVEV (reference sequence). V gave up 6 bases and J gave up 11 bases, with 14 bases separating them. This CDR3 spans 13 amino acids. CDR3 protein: CASRFGPGAPLHF. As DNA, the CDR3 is TGTGCCAGCAGGTTCGGCCCGGGCGCACCCCTCCACTTT.

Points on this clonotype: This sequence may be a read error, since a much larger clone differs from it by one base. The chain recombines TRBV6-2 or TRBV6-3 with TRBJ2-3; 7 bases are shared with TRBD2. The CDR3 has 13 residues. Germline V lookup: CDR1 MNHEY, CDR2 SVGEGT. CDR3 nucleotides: TGTGCCATCAGGCGGGAGTCAGAAGATACGAAGTATTTT. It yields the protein CAIRRESEDTKYF.

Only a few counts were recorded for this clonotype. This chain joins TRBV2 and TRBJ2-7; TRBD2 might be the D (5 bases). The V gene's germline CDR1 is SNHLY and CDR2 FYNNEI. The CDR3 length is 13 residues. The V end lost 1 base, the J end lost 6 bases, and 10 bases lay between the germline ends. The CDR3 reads CASSEGLRVEQYF. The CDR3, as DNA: TGTGCCAGCAGTGAAGGATTGAGGGTCGAGCAGTACTTC.

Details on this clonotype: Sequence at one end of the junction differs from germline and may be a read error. CDR3 amino acids: CASREDREDFF. CDR3 in DNA: TGTGCCAGCAGGGAAGACAGGGAAGATTTCTTT. The rearrangement uses TRBV12-3 or TRBV12-4 and TRBJ1-1, with TRBD1 matching over 7 bases. The CDR3 contains 11 residues.

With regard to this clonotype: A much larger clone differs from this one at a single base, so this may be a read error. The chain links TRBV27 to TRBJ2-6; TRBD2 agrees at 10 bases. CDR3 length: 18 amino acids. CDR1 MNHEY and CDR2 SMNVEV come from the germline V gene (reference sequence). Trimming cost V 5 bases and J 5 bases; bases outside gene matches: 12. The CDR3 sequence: CASSPRLAGPPWANVLTF. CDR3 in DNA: TGTGCCAGCAGTCCACGACTAGCGGGTCCTCCCTGGGCCAACGTCCTGACTTTC. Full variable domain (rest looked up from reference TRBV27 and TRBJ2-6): EAQVTQNPRYLITVTGKKLTVTCSQNMNHEYMSWYRQDPGLGLRQIYYSMNVEVTDKGDVPEGYKVSRKEKRNFPLILESPSPNQTSLYFCASSPRLAGPPWANVLTFGAGSRLTVL.

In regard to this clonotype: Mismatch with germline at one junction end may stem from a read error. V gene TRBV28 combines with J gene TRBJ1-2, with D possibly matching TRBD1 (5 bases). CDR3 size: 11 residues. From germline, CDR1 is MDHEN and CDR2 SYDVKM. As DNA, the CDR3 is TGTGCGAGCAGTAAGGGGCTGGGGAACACATTC. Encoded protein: CASSKGLGNTF.

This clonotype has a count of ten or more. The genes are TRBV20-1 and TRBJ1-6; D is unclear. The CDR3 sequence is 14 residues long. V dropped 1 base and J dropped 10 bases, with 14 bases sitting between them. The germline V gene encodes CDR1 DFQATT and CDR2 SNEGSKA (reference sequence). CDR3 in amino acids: CSARVPLAPSPLHF. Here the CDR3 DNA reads TGCAGTGCTAGAGTCCCTCTCGCCCCGTCACCCCTCCACTTT.

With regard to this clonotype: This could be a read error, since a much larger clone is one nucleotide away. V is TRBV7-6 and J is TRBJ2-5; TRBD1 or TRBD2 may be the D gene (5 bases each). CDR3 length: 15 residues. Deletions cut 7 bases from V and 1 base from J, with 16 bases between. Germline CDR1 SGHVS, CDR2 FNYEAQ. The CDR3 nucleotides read TGTGCCAGCACCCCCGATGGGACGGTCCAAGAGACCCAGTACTTC. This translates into CASTPDGTVQETQYF.

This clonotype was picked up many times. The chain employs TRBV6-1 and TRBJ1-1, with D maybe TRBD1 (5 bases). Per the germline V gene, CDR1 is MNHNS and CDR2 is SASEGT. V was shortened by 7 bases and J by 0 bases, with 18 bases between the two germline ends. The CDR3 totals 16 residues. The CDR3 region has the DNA TGTGCCAGCACCATGAATCAGGGACGCATGAACACTGAAGCTTTCTTT. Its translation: CASTMNQGRMNTEAFF.

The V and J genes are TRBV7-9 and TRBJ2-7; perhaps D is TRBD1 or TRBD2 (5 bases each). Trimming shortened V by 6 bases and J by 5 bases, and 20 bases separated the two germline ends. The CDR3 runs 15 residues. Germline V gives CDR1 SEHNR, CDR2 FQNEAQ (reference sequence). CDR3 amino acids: CASSHPSGPSDEQYF. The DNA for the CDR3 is TGTGCCAGCAGTCACCCCTCGGGACCGTCCGACGAGCAGTACTTC.

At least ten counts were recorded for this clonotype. The CDR3 is CASSQDSGNQPQHF. The CDR3 nucleotides are TGTGCCAGCAGCCAAGATTCAGGCAATCAGCCCCAGCATTTT. This chain uses TRBV3-1 with TRBJ1-5, with D hard to call. The V end lost 0 bases, the J end lost 2 bases, and 5 bases lay between the germline ends. The CDR3 is 14 amino acids. Germline CDR1 and CDR2: LGHDT and YNNKEL (reference sequence).

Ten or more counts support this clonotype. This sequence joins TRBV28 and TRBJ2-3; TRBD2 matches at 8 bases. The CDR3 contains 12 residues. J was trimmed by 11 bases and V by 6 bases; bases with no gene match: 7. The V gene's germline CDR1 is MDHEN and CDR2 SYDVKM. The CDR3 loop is CASSTSGSQQYF. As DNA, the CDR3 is TGTGCCAGCAGCACCAGCGGGAGCCAGCAGTATTTT.

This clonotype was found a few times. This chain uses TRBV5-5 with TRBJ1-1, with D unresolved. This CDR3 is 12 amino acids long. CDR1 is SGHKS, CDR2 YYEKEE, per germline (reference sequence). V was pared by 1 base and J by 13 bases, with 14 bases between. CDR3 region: CASSLLQKEDFF. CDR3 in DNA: TGTGCCAGCAGCTTGCTTCAGAAGGAGGATTTCTTT.

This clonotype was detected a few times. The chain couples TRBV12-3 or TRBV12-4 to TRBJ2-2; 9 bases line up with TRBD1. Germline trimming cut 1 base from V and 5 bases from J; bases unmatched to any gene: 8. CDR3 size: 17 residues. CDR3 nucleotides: TGTGCCAGCAGTTTAGAAGCGGGACAGGGAATTACCGGGGAGCTGTTTTTT. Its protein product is CASSLEAGQGITGELFF.

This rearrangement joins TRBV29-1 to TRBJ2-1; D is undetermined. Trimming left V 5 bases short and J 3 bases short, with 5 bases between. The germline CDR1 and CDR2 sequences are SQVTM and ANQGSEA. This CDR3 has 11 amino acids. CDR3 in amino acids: CSVIFYNEQFF. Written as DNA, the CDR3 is TGCAGCGTTATTTTCTACAATGAGCAGTTCTTC.

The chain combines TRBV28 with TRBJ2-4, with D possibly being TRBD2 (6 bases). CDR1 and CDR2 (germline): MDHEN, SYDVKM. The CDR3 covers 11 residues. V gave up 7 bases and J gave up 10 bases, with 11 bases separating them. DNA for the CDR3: TGTGCCAGCAACCGGGGGAAAATTCAGTACTTC. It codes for CASNRGKIQYF. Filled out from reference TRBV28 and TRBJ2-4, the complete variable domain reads DVKVTQSSRYLVKRTGEKVFLECVQDMDHENMFWYRQDPGLGLRLIYFSYDVKMKEKGDIPEGYSVSREKKERFSLILESASTNQTSMYLCASNRGKIQYFGAGTRLSVL.

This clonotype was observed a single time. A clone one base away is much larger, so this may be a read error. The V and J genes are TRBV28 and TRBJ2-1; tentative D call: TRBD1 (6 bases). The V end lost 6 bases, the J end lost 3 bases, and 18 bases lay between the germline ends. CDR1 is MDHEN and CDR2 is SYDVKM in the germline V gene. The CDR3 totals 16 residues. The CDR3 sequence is CASSSTGTGFYNEQFF. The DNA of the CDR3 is TGTGCCAGCAGCTCAACAGGCACAGGGTTCTACAATGAGCAGTTCTTC.

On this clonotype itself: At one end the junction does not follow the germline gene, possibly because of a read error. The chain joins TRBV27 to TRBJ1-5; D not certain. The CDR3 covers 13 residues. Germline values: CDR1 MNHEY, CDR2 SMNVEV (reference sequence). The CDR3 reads CASTHTYGQPKHF. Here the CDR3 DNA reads TGTGCCAGCACCCATACGTACGGTCAGCCCAAGCATTTT.

Here the CDR3 reads CATSRDRADYGYTF. For the CDR3, the DNA is TGTGCCACCAGCAGAGATAGAGCAGACTATGGCTACACCTTC. J is TRBJ1-2 and V is TRBV15, with D unclear. The CDR3 has 14 residues. Trimming removed 0 bases at V and 3 bases at J, with 8 bases between. Germline V gene sequence: CDR1 LNHNV, CDR2 YYDKDF (reference sequence).

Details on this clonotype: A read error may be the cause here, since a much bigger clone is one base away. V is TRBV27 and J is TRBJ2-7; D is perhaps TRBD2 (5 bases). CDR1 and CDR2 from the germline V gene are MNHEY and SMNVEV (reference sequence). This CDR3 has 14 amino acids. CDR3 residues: CASSLAFEGYQQYF. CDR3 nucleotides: TGTGCCAGCAGTTTGGCCTTTGAGGGCTACCAGCAGTACTTC.